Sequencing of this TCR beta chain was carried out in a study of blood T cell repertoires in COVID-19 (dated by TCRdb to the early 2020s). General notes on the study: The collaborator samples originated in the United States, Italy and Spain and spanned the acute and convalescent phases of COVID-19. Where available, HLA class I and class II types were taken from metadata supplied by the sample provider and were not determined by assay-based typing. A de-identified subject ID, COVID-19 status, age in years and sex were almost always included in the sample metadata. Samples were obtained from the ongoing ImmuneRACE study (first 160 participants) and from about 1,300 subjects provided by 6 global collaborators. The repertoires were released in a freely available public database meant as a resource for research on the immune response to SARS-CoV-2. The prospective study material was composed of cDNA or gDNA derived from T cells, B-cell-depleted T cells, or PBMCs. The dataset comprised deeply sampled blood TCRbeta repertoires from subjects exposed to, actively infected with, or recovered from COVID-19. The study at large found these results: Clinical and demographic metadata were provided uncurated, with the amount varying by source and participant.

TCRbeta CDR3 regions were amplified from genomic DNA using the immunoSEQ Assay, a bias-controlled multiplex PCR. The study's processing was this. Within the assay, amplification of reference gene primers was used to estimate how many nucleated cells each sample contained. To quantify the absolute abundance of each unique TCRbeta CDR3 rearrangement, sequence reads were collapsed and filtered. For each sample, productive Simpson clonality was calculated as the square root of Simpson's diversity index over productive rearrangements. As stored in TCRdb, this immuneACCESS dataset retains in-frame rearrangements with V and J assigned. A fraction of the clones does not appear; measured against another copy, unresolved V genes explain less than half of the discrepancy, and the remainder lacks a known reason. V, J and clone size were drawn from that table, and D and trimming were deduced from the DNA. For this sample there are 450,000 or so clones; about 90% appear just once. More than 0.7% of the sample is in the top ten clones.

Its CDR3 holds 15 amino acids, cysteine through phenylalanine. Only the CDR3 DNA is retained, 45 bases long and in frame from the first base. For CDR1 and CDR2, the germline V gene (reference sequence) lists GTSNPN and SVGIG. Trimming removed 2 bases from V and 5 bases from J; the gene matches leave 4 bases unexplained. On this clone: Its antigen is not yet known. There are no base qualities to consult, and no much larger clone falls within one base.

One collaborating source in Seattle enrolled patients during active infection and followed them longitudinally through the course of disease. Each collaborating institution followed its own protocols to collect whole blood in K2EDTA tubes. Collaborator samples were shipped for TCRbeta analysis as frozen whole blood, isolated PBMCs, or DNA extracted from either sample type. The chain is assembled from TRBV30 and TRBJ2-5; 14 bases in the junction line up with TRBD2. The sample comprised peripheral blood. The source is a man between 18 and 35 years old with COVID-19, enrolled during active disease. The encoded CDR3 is CAWSPGLAGVETQYF. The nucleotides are TGTGCCTGGAGTCCGGGACTAGCGGGAGTCGAGACCCAGTACTTC.